The 31 T cell receptor beta chains reported below all come from one sample, sequenced in a study of blood T cells in healthy people across ages. Combining a sample-barcoded 5' primer with a J-beta primer mix, a second PCR ran for roughly 7 to 11 cycles. TCRdb redid the calling of the 5' RACE reads with MiXCR, one entry per CDR3 protein. Found here are about 620,000 distinct CDR3 sequences, 40% to 65% of them singletons; the top ten hold approximately 12%. Sequenced material: blood. The source of these receptors is a woman aged 80 or over in good health.

The V call is TRBV3-1, the J call TRBJ2-5; D is perhaps TRBD2 (5 bases). The CDR3 is 15 amino acids. Germline V gives CDR1 LGHDT, CDR2 YNNKEL (reference sequence). V lost 1 base and J 5 bases, leaving 14 bases between the germline ends. The CDR3, as DNA: TGTGCCAGCAGCCAAGGTGGACTCTGGGTGGAGACCCAGTACTTC. It is translated as CASSQGGLWVETQYF.

This clonotype was counted only a few times. The chain couples TRBV12-3 or TRBV12-4 to TRBJ2-7, with 10 bases fitting TRBD1. The CDR3 extends over 13 amino acids. The J segment lost 1 base and the V segment lost 8 bases, leaving 2 bases of the junction unmatched. The CDR3: CASGGQGSYEQYF. The DNA of the CDR3 is TGTGCCAGCGGGGGACAGGGGTCCTACGAGCAGTACTTC.

At least ten counts were recorded for this clonotype. This sequence joins TRBV4-1 and TRBJ1-6, with 8 bases fitting TRBD1. CDR3 length: 17 residues. The junction had 11 bases not matched to a gene; V was cut back by 0 bases and J by 10 bases. CDR1 and CDR2 from the germline V gene are MGHRA and YSYEKL. This CDR3 reads CASSQDQTGTGRSPLHF. The CDR3 DNA reads as TGCGCCAGCAGCCAAGACCAGACCGGGACAGGAAGGTCACCCCTCCACTTT.

With respect to this clonotype: Mismatch with germline at one junction end may stem from a read error. The V gene is TRBV12-3 or TRBV12-4, the J gene TRBJ2-5, with TRBD1 as a possible D gene (5 bases). The DNA end is a closer match to TRBJ2-7, so the J assignment may be wrong. The CDR3 has 14 amino acids. The CDR3 loop reads CASSLAPGSSEQYF. In nucleotides, the CDR3 is TGTGCCAGCAGTTTAGCGCCAGGGTCCTCCGAGCAGTACTTC.

This clonotype was seen many times. This chain connects TRBV28 to TRBJ2-7, with D tentatively TRBD1 (6 bases). The CDR3 extends over 12 amino acids. With 4 bases removed from V and 11 bases from J, the gap between germline ends came to 15 bases. Germline V lookup: CDR1 MDHEN, CDR2 SYDVKM. The CDR3 here is CASSSGLGQKYF. The CDR3 DNA is TGTGCCAGCAGTTCTGGCCTGGGACAAAAGTACTTC.

This sequence joins TRBV20-1 and TRBJ2-5; D unclear. V was clipped by 3 bases and J by 0 bases, with 8 bases between them. CDR3 size: 13 residues. Germline lookup yields CDR1 DFQATT and CDR2 SNEGSKA (reference sequence). The CDR3 region is CSASHPYQETQYF. Written as DNA, the CDR3 is TGCAGTGCTAGTCACCCGTACCAAGAGACCCAGTACTTC.

The rearrangement links TRBV12-3 or TRBV12-4 to TRBJ2-1; 8 bases fit TRBD2. The ends lost 4 bases at V and 9 bases at J; junction bases unmatched: 5. The length of the CDR3 is 13 residues. The CDR3 region is CASSSGGAGEQFF. The CDR3 DNA is TGTGCCAGCAGTTCCGGGGGGGCAGGTGAGCAGTTCTTC.

The V call is TRBV3-1, the J call TRBJ1-2; maybe TRBD1 (5 bases). V was cut by 0 bases and J by 8 bases, with 13 bases left in between. Germline V gives CDR1 LGHDT, CDR2 YNNKEL (reference sequence). The CDR3 has 14 residues. CDR3 protein: CASSQEAGRAGYTF. In DNA form, the CDR3 reads TGTGCCAGCAGCCAAGAGGCAGGGCGTGCCGGCTACACCTTC.

This clonotype was recorded many times. The chain carries TRBV4-1 and TRBJ1-6; D is undetermined. This CDR3 is built from 12 residues. CDR1 MGHRA and CDR2 YSYEKL come from the germline V gene. V lost 1 base and J 9 bases, leaving 4 bases between the germline ends. CDR3 amino acids: CASSQVGSPLHF. CDR3 bases: TGCGCCAGCAGCCAAGTAGGTTCACCCCTCCACTTT.

With respect to this clonotype: Given a much more abundant clone one base away, this may be a read error. The chain has TRBV9 and TRBJ2-5; D might be TRBD1 (5 bases). The better agreement between TRBJ2-7 and the DNA end casts doubt on the J call. CDR1 SGDLS and CDR2 YYNGEE come from the germline V gene. This CDR3 comprises 12 residues. CDR3 nucleotides: TGTGCCAGCAGCGGTGGGGCCCCCGAGCAGTACTTC. Encoded protein: CASSGGAPEQYF.

V and J are TRBV5-6 and TRBJ1-1; the D gene is possibly TRBD1 (5 bases). The germline V gene encodes CDR1 SGHDT and CDR2 YYEEEE. This CDR3 has 15 amino acids. V was cut by 0 bases and J by 4 bases, with 13 bases left in between. The CDR3 coding sequence is TGTGCCAGCAGCTTGGCAAGCCAGGGAGCCACTGAAGCTTTCTTT. Translation: CASSLASQGATEAFF.

This chain uses TRBV5-1 with TRBJ2-1; unclear D gene. The J call may not be correct, given that the DNA end is closer to TRBJ2-7. This CDR3 has 19 residues. Per the germline V gene, CDR1 is SGHRS and CDR2 is YFSETQ. CDR3 nucleotides: TGCGCCAGCAGCTTGGCCATCAACGGCGATGTCCCCTCCTACAATGAGCAGTACTTC. Translation: CASSLAINGDVPSYNEQYF.

V is TRBV7-9 and J is TRBJ2-3, with 7 bases that match TRBD2. Germline-derived CDR1 and CDR2 are SEHNR and FQNEAQ (reference sequence). This CDR3 has 18 amino acids. With 0 bases clipped from V and 1 base from J, the junction kept 10 bases outside the gene matches. CDR3 protein: CASSLAWGGLPRTDTQYF. The CDR3, as DNA: TGTGCCAGCAGCTTAGCGTGGGGGGGACTTCCTCGCACAGATACGCAGTATTTT.

The gene calls are TRBV29-1 and TRBJ2-1; 8 bases are a match to TRBD1. CDR1 SQVTM and CDR2 ANQGSEA come from the germline V gene. The CDR3 has 14 amino acids. The V gene end was trimmed by 6 bases and the J gene end by 2 bases; junction bases not matched to a gene: 6. The CDR3, as DNA: TGCAGCGTCCAAGGACAGGGAACCTACAATGAGCAGTTCTTC. It specifies CSVQGQGTYNEQFF.

This chain joins TRBV9 and TRBJ2-1; 12 nucleotides line up with TRBD2. The trim removed 4 bases at V and 7 bases at J, leaving 9 bases unmatched. Germline-derived CDR1 and CDR2 are SGDLS and YYNGEE. The CDR3 loop spans 16 amino acids. The CDR3 here is CASSSRTSGVGNEQFF. The CDR3 region has the DNA TGTGCCAGCAGCTCCCGGACTAGCGGGGTGGGGAATGAGCAGTTCTTC. The entire variable domain, with the rest obtained from reference TRBV9 and TRBJ2-1, is as follows: DSGVTQTPKHLITATGQRVTLRCSPRSGDLSVYWYQQSLDQGLQFLIQYYNGEERAKGNILERFSAQQFPDLHSELNLSSLELGDSALYFCASSSRTSGVGNEQFFGPGTRLTVL.

In its sample, this clonotype was seen a few times. The chain carries TRBV6-5 and TRBJ2-3; D is unclear. Germline assignment: CDR1 MNHEY and CDR2 SVGAGI. V was clipped by 0 bases and J by 4 bases, with 5 bases between them. The CDR3 length is 13 residues. CDR3 nucleotide sequence: TGTGCCAGCAGTTACTCGGAGCCAGATACGCAGTATTTT. Its translation: CASSYSEPDTQYF.

The chain couples TRBV28 to TRBJ2-1; the D is unclear. Looked up from germline, CDR1 is MDHEN and CDR2 is SYDVKM. Trimming left V 5 bases short and J 6 bases short, with 14 bases between. This CDR3 region has 14 residues. DNA for the CDR3: TGTGCCAGCAGTCTATTCTCCCCAACCAATGAGCAGTTCTTC. Translation gives CASSLFSPTNEQFF.

The V gene is TRBV7-3, the J gene TRBJ2-5; possible D gene TRBD1, 5 bases. V lost 1 base and J lost 4, with 7 bases in between. This CDR3 spans 13 amino acids. Germline V gene lookup returns CDR1 SGHTA and CDR2 FQGTGA. DNA for the CDR3: TGTGCCAGCAGCTTAAACAGGCTAGAGACCCAGTACTTC. Protein sequence: CASSLNRLETQYF.

The J gene is TRBJ2-4, the V gene TRBV10-1; 8 bases map to TRBD2. This CDR3 spans 16 amino acids. Germline V CDR1 and CDR2: WNHNN, SYGVQD (reference sequence). The trim removed 2 bases at V and 3 bases at J, leaving 6 bases unmatched. The CDR3 region is CASSEGGSGVKNIQYF. CDR3 nucleotides: TGCGCCAGCAGTGAGGGGGGTAGCGGGGTCAAAAACATTCAGTACTTC.

In this sample, this clonotype turned up many times. This sequence joins TRBV7-9 and TRBJ2-3; D gene ambiguous. In germline, CDR1 is SEHNR, CDR2 FQNEAQ (reference sequence). V gave up 8 bases and J gave up 0 bases, with 9 bases separating them. This CDR3 has 13 residues. The CDR3 region is CASFGTSTDTQYF. The CDR3 DNA reads TGTGCCAGCTTCGGTACAAGCACAGATACGCAGTATTTT.

The CDR3 region has the DNA TGCAGTGCTGGGGGTCTAGCGGGAGGACTTGTAGGGCAGTACTTC. This gives the protein CSAGGLAGGLVGQYF. The chain employs TRBV20-1 and TRBJ2-7; TRBD2 agrees at 11 bases. The germline gives CDR1 DFQATT, CDR2 SNEGSKA (reference sequence). This CDR3 has 15 residues. The trim removed 5 bases at V and 9 bases at J, leaving 15 bases unmatched.

The count of this clonotype is one. The J gene is TRBJ2-4, the V gene TRBV6-1, with D possibly being TRBD2 (5 bases). Between the trimmed V and J ends, which lost 2 bases and 13 bases, there was a span of 15 bases. Germline CDR1 and CDR2: MNHNS and SASEGT. The CDR3 loop spans 13 amino acids. As DNA, the CDR3 is TGTGCCAGCAGTGAAAGTCAACTAGGGCTCCAGTACTTC. As protein: CASSESQLGLQYF.

This clonotype was seen a handful of times. The rearrangement links TRBV18 to TRBJ2-7; the D is unclear. Gene TRBJ2-5 matches the end of the DNA better, so the J call may be wrong. CDR1 and CDR2 (germline): KGHSH, LQKENI. This CDR3 is 12 amino acids long. CDR3 in amino acids: CASSPQGETQYF. DNA for the CDR3: TGTGCCAGCTCACCACAAGGAGAGACCCAGTACTTC.

Of note for this clonotype: This may come from a read error, since a much larger clone is one base off. This chain uses TRBV4-1 with TRBJ1-5; D unresolved. Germline V gives CDR1 MGHRA, CDR2 YSYEKL. CDR3 length equals 14 residues. CDR3 nucleotide sequence: TGCACCAGCAGCCAACGTCACCAGGATCAGCCCCAGCATTTT. Translated, it gives CTSSQRHQDQPQHF.

On this clonotype: This may arise from a read error, as a much more abundant clone is one base away. The J gene is TRBJ1-1, the V gene TRBV29-1; no clear D. Germline CDR1 reads SQVTM; CDR2 reads ANQGSEA. This CDR3 is built from 15 residues. The CDR3, as DNA: TGCGGCGTTCAGGATTGGGAGATCCGGAACACTGAAGCTTTCTTT. Residues: CGVQDWEIRNTEAFF.

The sample holds one count of this clonotype. CDR3 sequence: CASSPPGQELTGELFF. The CDR3 DNA reads as TGTGCCAGCAGCCCCCCGGGACAGGAGCTCACCGGGGAGCTGTTTTTT. This chain joins TRBV12-3 or TRBV12-4 and TRBJ2-2; 8 bases fit TRBD1. V shed 6 bases and J 4 bases; nucleotides not matched to a gene: 10. The CDR3 consists of 16 residues.

The rearrangement links TRBV24-1 to TRBJ2-7, with 7 positions matching TRBD2. The V gene end was trimmed by 7 bases and the J gene end by 7 bases; junction bases not matched to a gene: 15. This CDR3 comprises 15 residues. Germline V gene sequence: CDR1 KGHDR, CDR2 SFDVKD. The CDR3 DNA follows: TGTGCCACCAGGGCCGCGGGAGAGGCTTACAATGAGCAGTACTTC. It is translated as CATRAAGEAYNEQYF.

The J gene is TRBJ1-5, the V gene TRBV5-1; no definite D call. This CDR3 is built from 14 residues. The germline V gene encodes CDR1 SGHRS and CDR2 YFSETQ. V was pared by 0 bases and J by 3 bases, with 7 bases between. The CDR3 DNA reads as TGCGCCAGCAGCTTGGGAGGGTTCAATCAGCCCCAGCATTTT. Translated: CASSLGGFNQPQHF.

Here the CDR3 reads CASTPRGAELDTQYF. The CDR3 coding sequence is TGTGCCAGCACCCCTCGGGGGGCGGAATTAGATACGCAGTATTTT. The chain employs TRBV12-3 or TRBV12-4 and TRBJ2-3; TRBD2 might be the D (7 bases). The CDR3 spans 15 residues. The V and J ends lost 7 bases and 5 bases respectively, with 19 bases between them.

The chain combines TRBV29-1 with TRBJ2-2, with TRBD2 identical over 8 bases. The CDR3 has 15 amino acids. Trimming cost V 6 bases and J 5 bases; bases outside gene matches: 11. The germline V gene encodes CDR1 SQVTM and CDR2 ANQGSEA. This CDR3 reads CSVGARGADTGELFF. The CDR3 DNA sequence: TGCAGCGTGGGGGCGCGGGGGGCGGATACCGGGGAGCTGTTTTTT.

In its sample, this clonotype was seen many times. J is TRBJ2-5 and V is TRBV7-9; weak D call: TRBD2 (6 bases). The V end was cut by 5 bases, the J end by 2 bases, with 12 bases between. This CDR3 region has 14 residues. Germline V lookup: CDR1 SEHNR, CDR2 FQNEAQ (reference sequence). Here the CDR3 reads CASSTSPIQETQYF. The DNA of the CDR3 is TGTGCCAGCAGCACTAGCCCTATTCAAGAGACCCAGTACTTC.